This is a list of T cell receptor beta chains from one sample in a study of blood T cell repertoires in COVID-19. Clones were read by immunoSEQ multiplex PCR, and TCRdb kept only the in-frame ones, dropping some. The table shows 250,000 to 300,000 clones, with roughly nine tenths occurring only once. Specimen: peripheral blood. These receptors were taken from a woman in her twenties or thirties with COVID-19, enrolled during active disease. CDR3s include the opening cysteine and the closing phenylalanine or tryptophan. Each record gives: CDR3 DNA, CDR3 protein, V gene, J gene, D gene, clone size. D genes are given only for firm matches. Clone size is stated in some rows and not others, as once, few, many or a class when expanded.

DNA: TGTGCCAGCACCCCCGTGGGGGGAGGTGGAAACACCATATATTTT
CDR3: CASTPVGGGGNTIYF
V: TRBV6-5
J: TRBJ1-3
D: NA
size: NA

DNA: TGTGCCACCAGTGATTTCCAAGGGGGGGCGGAACTGTTTTTT
CDR3: CATSDFQGGAELFF
V: TRBV24-1
J: TRBJ1-4
D: NA
size: NA

DNA: TGTGCCAGCACCTCGGTCGTAGATACGCAGTATTTT
CDR3: CASTSVVDTQYF
V: TRBV12-3/TRBV12-4
J: TRBJ2-3
D: NA
size: NA

DNA: TGTGCCAGCAGCTCCGCTGGGGACATTCGTCACAATGAGCAGTTCTTC
CDR3: CASSSAGDIRHNEQFF
V: TRBV11-2
J: TRBJ2-1
D: NA
size: NA

DNA: TGCAGTGCTACTCAGGGCTATGGCTACACCTTC
CDR3: CSATQGYGYTF
V: TRBV20-1
J: TRBJ1-2
D: NA
size: NA

DNA: TGTGCCAGCGGCCTATACCGGGACCCAGCGGGGGTAGAGACCCAGTACTTC
CDR3: CASGLYRDPAGVETQYF
V: TRBV3-1/TRBV3-2
J: TRBJ2-5
D: TRBD2
size: NA

DNA: TGTGCCAGCAGCTACCCCCTAGGGCCCCAGCATTTT
CDR3: CASSYPLGPQHF
V: TRBV7-8
J: TRBJ1-5
D: NA
size: NA

DNA: TGTGCCAGCAGCTTAGGCGATACAGGGAACTATGGCTACACCTTC
CDR3: CASSLGDTGNYGYTF
V: TRBV7-6
J: TRBJ1-2
D: NA
size: NA

DNA: TGTGCCAGCAGCCAAGAGACTCGGGGGAAAAACACCGGGGAGCTGTTTTTT
CDR3: CASSQETRGKNTGELFF
V: TRBV4-2
J: TRBJ2-2
D: NA
size: few

DNA: TGCGCCAGCACCTTAGGTGGGGGGGGGACTGAAGCTTTCTTT
CDR3: CASTLGGGGTEAFF
V: TRBV10-2
J: TRBJ1-1
D: NA
size: NA

DNA: TGTGCCAGCAGTCTAAGCGGGGGTCTGATCGCCGGGGAGCTGTTTTTT
CDR3: CASSLSGGLIAGELFF
V: TRBV13
J: TRBJ2-2
D: TRBD2
size: NA

DNA: TGTGCCAGCAGCCAAGATACCCAGGGCTGGTCACCCCTCCACTTT
CDR3: CASSQDTQGWSPLHF
V: TRBV3-1/TRBV3-2
J: TRBJ1-6
D: NA
size: NA

DNA: TGTGCCTGGAAACCGGGACAGGGGAATTCACCCCTCCACTTT
CDR3: CAWKPGQGNSPLHF
V: TRBV30
J: TRBJ1-6
D: TRBD1
size: NA

DNA: TGCGCCAGCAGTTCGGACAGCGGTGGCTACACCTTC
CDR3: CASSSDSGGYTF
V: TRBV10-2
J: TRBJ1-2
D: NA
size: once

DNA: TGTGCCACCAGTGACAGCCGGGACACCTACACAGATACGCAGTATTTT
CDR3: CATSDSRDTYTDTQYF
V: TRBV24-1
J: TRBJ2-3
D: NA
size: NA

DNA: TGCGCCAGCAGTCAACCACCCCCCGGGACAGGCCATGACAATGAGCAGTTCTTC
CDR3: CASSQPPPGTGHDNEQFF
V: TRBV23-1
J: TRBJ2-1
D: TRBD1
size: NA

DNA: TGTGCCAGCAGTTTCGACAGGGTCTACGAGCAGTACTTC
CDR3: CASSFDRVYEQYF
V: TRBV6-5
J: TRBJ2-7
D: TRBD1
size: NA

DNA: TGCGCCAGCAGCCAAGATCCGGTACTCAGCACAGATACGCAGTATTTT
CDR3: CASSQDPVLSTDTQYF
V: TRBV4-1
J: TRBJ2-3
D: NA
size: NA

DNA: TGTGCCAGCGCCGACAGGACCCTCTACAATGAGCAGTTCTTC
CDR3: CASADRTLYNEQFF
V: TRBV2
J: TRBJ2-1
D: NA
size: NA

DNA: TGTGCCAGCAGCCTAAGTCACGGGAATGAGCAGTTCTTC
CDR3: CASSLSHGNEQFF
V: TRBV27
J: TRBJ2-1
D: NA
size: NA

DNA: TGTGCCAGCAGTTTATCGAACCCAGGGTGGAATGAGCAGTTCTTC
CDR3: CASSLSNPGWNEQFF
V: TRBV27
J: TRBJ2-1
D: NA
size: NA

DNA: TGCGCCAGCAGCCGTTTTTTAGAGGCCGAGCAGTACTTC
CDR3: CASSRFLEAEQYF
V: TRBV4-1
J: TRBJ2-7
D: NA
size: few

DNA: TGTGCCTCGCAAAGGACAGCGAACACTGAAGCTTTCTTT
CDR3: CASQRTANTEAFF
V: TRBV24-1
J: TRBJ1-1
D: NA
size: NA

DNA: TGTGCCAGCAGTTACTCGACGACAGGGGGGAGCGGCTACACCTTC
CDR3: CASSYSTTGGSGYTF
V: TRBV6-5
J: TRBJ1-2
D: TRBD1
size: NA

DNA: TGTGCCAGCAGTGAACAACTTTCTGAGACCCAGTACTTC
CDR3: CASSEQLSETQYF
V: TRBV6-1
J: TRBJ2-5
D: NA
size: NA

DNA: TGTGCCAGCAGCGTCGGGACAGGGCTTTATGAGCAGTTCTTC
CDR3: CASSVGTGLYEQFF
V: TRBV3-1/TRBV3-2
J: TRBJ2-1
D: TRBD1
size: NA

DNA: TGTGCCAGCAGTTTAGGGACAGGGCTAATGCCCTACGAGCAGTACTTC
CDR3: CASSLGTGLMPYEQYF
V: TRBV27
J: TRBJ2-7
D: TRBD1
size: NA

DNA: TGTGCCAGCAGCTTAGGGCGACAGGGTATTATGAACACTGAAGCTTTCTTT
CDR3: CASSLGRQGIMNTEAFF
V: TRBV11-2
J: TRBJ1-1
D: TRBD1
size: NA

DNA: TGTGCCAGCAGCAAAAGCGGGGGCGTCTACAATGAGCAGTTCTTC
CDR3: CASSKSGGVYNEQFF
V: TRBV21-1
J: TRBJ2-1
D: NA
size: NA

DNA: TGTGCCAGCAGCTTGGGTACAGGGGGCAATCAGCCCCAGCATTTT
CDR3: CASSLGTGGNQPQHF
V: TRBV6-5
J: TRBJ1-5
D: TRBD1
size: NA

DNA: TGTGCCAGCAGCTTGGTGGCCCTTCCTAACTATGGCTACACCTTC
CDR3: CASSLVALPNYGYTF
V: TRBV5-8
J: TRBJ1-2
D: NA
size: once

DNA: TGTGCCAGCAGTTTGAGGACTAGCCTCAATGAGCAGTTCTTC
CDR3: CASSLRTSLNEQFF
V: TRBV27
J: TRBJ2-1
D: TRBD2
size: once

DNA: TGTGCCAGCAGCCGTTGGACAGAAGAGAACACTGAAGCTTTCTTT
CDR3: CASSRWTEENTEAFF
V: TRBV4-2
J: TRBJ1-1
D: NA
size: NA

DNA: TGCGCCAGCAGCCCCTTCAGGAGCGGAATCACAGATACGCAGTATTTT
CDR3: CASSPFRSGITDTQYF
V: TRBV5-1
J: TRBJ2-3
D: NA
size: once

DNA: TGTGCCAGCAGTAGCCCGGGACAATCCTACGAGCAGTACTTC
CDR3: CASSSPGQSYEQYF
V: TRBV6-5
J: TRBJ2-7
D: NA
size: NA

DNA: TGTGCCAGCAGTCCCAGGGGCTCCGGGGCCAACGTCCTGACTTTC
CDR3: CASSPRGSGANVLTF
V: TRBV6-5
J: TRBJ2-6
D: NA
size: NA

DNA: TGTGCCAGCAGCTTGGGCCCCGCGGGGGGGAACACCGGGGAGCTGTTTTTT
CDR3: CASSLGPAGGNTGELFF
V: TRBV5-4
J: TRBJ2-2
D: TRBD2
size: NA

DNA: TGTGCCACCAGCTGGGGGGGGCCCTACGAGCAGTACTTC
CDR3: CATSWGGPYEQYF
V: TRBV15
J: TRBJ2-7
D: NA
size: NA

DNA: TGTGCCAGCAGCCCGACGGTGAGGGATGAAAAACTGTTTTTT
CDR3: CASSPTVRDEKLFF
V: TRBV11-2
J: TRBJ1-4
D: NA
size: NA

DNA: TGTGCCAGCAGTGAAATGAGGGAAGGGACTGAAGCTTTCTTT
CDR3: CASSEMREGTEAFF
V: TRBV6-1
J: TRBJ1-1
D: NA
size: NA

DNA: TGTGCCAGCAGACCGACAGGGGGGGTGGCCTACGAGCAGTACTTC
CDR3: CASRPTGGVAYEQYF
V: TRBV11-2
J: TRBJ2-7
D: TRBD1
size: NA

DNA: TGTGCCAGCACACTGGGGCGGGGTATCCACGAGCAGTACTTC
CDR3: CASTLGRGIHEQYF
V: TRBV28
J: TRBJ2-7
D: NA
size: NA

DNA: TGTGCCAGCAGCCTGACAGATAATCAGCCCCAGCATTTT
CDR3: CASSLTDNQPQHF
V: TRBV7-8
J: TRBJ1-5
D: NA
size: few

DNA: TGTGCCAGCAGCCAAGAGCCGGGACTAGCGGCATACAATGAGCAGTTCTTC
CDR3: CASSQEPGLAAYNEQFF
V: TRBV4-2
J: TRBJ2-1
D: TRBD2
size: few

DNA: TGCGCCAGCAGCTTCGGGACTAGCGGGGAAGAGCAGTACTTC
CDR3: CASSFGTSGEEQYF
V: TRBV5-1
J: TRBJ2-7
D: TRBD2
size: NA

DNA: TGTGCCAGCAGTTACTCGCTCGGGGGCACCATATATTTT
CDR3: CASSYSLGGTIYF
V: TRBV6-5
J: TRBJ1-3
D: NA
size: NA

DNA: TGTGCCAGCAGCCAAGAATCGAGCAATCAGCCCCAGCATTTT
CDR3: CASSQESSNQPQHF
V: TRBV3-1/TRBV3-2
J: TRBJ1-5
D: NA
size: NA

DNA: TGTGCCAGCAGCTTGGGGGTCTTGGCTAGCGGGGGAAATCAAGAGACCCAGTACTTC
CDR3: CASSLGVLASGGNQETQYF
V: TRBV5-4
J: TRBJ2-5
D: TRBD2
size: once

DNA: TGTGCCAGTCCTGGACAGGGGGGTGGCTACACCTTC
CDR3: CASPGQGGGYTF
V: TRBV19
J: TRBJ1-2
D: TRBD1
size: NA

DNA: TGTGCCAGCAGTACCCGAGGACTAGCGGGGGGACCGAGGGCCCAGTACTTC
CDR3: CASSTRGLAGGPRAQYF
V: TRBV6-2/TRBV6-3
J: TRBJ2-5
D: TRBD2
size: few